A selection of T cell receptor beta chains follows, all from one sample in a study of blood T cell repertoires in COVID-19. The method was immunoSEQ multiplex PCR; TCRdb's version includes in-frame clones alone and lacks a portion of them. The sample has about 140,000 clones, approximately 84% seen once. The specimen was peripheral blood. The receptors derive from a human donor with acute or convalescent COVID-19. The donor label of this sample is uncertain. Each CDR3 is given with its conserved first and last residue. Fields, in order: clone size, V gene, J gene, D gene, CDR3 DNA, CDR3 protein. The D gene is left open where the match is weak. Clone size is shown for a subset of rows, as once, few, many or a class of expanded clone.

clone size: once; V gene: TRBV3-1/TRBV3-2; J gene: TRBJ2-1; D gene: TRBD1; CDR3 DNA: TGTGCCAGCAGCGACAGGGGGAAAGACAATGAGCAGTTCTTC; CDR3 protein: CASSDRGKDNEQFF
clone size: .; V gene: TRBV30; J gene: TRBJ2-1; D gene: TRBD1; CDR3 DNA: TGTGCCTGGGGTGCCCAGTCCGGGACAGTTTTGAATGAGCAGTTCTTC; CDR3 protein: CAWGAQSGTVLNEQFF
clone size: .; V gene: TRBV9; J gene: TRBJ2-5; D gene: .; CDR3 DNA: TGTGCCAGCAGCGTAAGGGGGTCGAACCAAGAGACCCAGTACTTC; CDR3 protein: CASSVRGSNQETQYF
clone size: once; V gene: TRBV19; J gene: TRBJ1-2; D gene: TRBD1; CDR3 DNA: TGTGCCAGTATAGGGGGACAGGGGGCGTTCGGCTACACCTTC; CDR3 protein: CASIGGQGAFGYTF
clone size: .; V gene: TRBV29-1; J gene: TRBJ2-3; D gene: TRBD2; CDR3 DNA: TGCAGCGTACAACTAGCGGGGGGGCTATTAGATACGCAGTATTTT; CDR3 protein: CSVQLAGGLLDTQYF
clone size: .; V gene: TRBV5-6; J gene: TRBJ2-2; D gene: TRBD1; CDR3 DNA: TGTGCCAGCAGCCCTCGACAGGGGGACACCGGGGAGCTGTTTTTT; CDR3 protein: CASSPRQGDTGELFF
clone size: .; V gene: TRBV7-2; J gene: TRBJ2-1; D gene: TRBD1; CDR3 DNA: TGTGCCAGCAGCTACTTTGACAGGGTGGGGCAGTTCTTC; CDR3 protein: CASSYFDRVGQFF
clone size: .; V gene: TRBV18; J gene: TRBJ1-3; D gene: .; CDR3 DNA: TGTGCCAGCTCACCCAGTACCCCAGACACCATATATTTT; CDR3 protein: CASSPSTPDTIYF
clone size: once; V gene: TRBV2; J gene: TRBJ1-5; D gene: TRBD1; CDR3 DNA: TGTGCCAGCAGGGACAGGGAGGGAGGCAATCAGCCCCAGCATTTT; CDR3 protein: CASRDREGGNQPQHF
clone size: once; V gene: TRBV5-8; J gene: TRBJ2-5; D gene: TRBD2; CDR3 DNA: TGTGCCAGCAGCTTCATGGGGGGGGAGACCCAGTACTTC; CDR3 protein: CASSFMGGETQYF
clone size: .; V gene: TRBV5-1; J gene: TRBJ2-2; D gene: .; CDR3 DNA: TGCGCCAGCAGCGACGCGGGGGCTTACACCGGGGAGCTGTTTTTT; CDR3 protein: CASSDAGAYTGELFF
clone size: once; V gene: TRBV7-6; J gene: TRBJ2-7; D gene: TRBD1; CDR3 DNA: TGTGCCAGCAGTCCTCTACAGGGGTTCAACGAGCAGTACTTC; CDR3 protein: CASSPLQGFNEQYF
clone size: .; V gene: TRBV5-5; J gene: TRBJ2-1; D gene: TRBD1; CDR3 DNA: TGTGCCAGCAGCTCCCCGGGGACAGGGGGAATGGGTGAGCAGTTCTTC; CDR3 protein: CASSSPGTGGMGEQFF
clone size: .; V gene: TRBV7-2; J gene: TRBJ2-1; D gene: TRBD2; CDR3 DNA: TGTGCCAGCAGCGCGGGACTAGGGGATGAGCAGTTCTTC; CDR3 protein: CASSAGLGDEQFF
clone size: .; V gene: TRBV6-1; J gene: TRBJ1-2; D gene: .; CDR3 DNA: TGTGCCAGCAGTGAAATAAGGAGTTATGGCTACACCTTC; CDR3 protein: CASSEIRSYGYTF
clone size: .; V gene: TRBV2; J gene: TRBJ1-5; D gene: TRBD1; CDR3 DNA: TGTGCCAGCAGTGAGACTAACCGGGACAGGGGGCATTTT; CDR3 protein: CASSETNRDRGHF
clone size: .; V gene: TRBV19; J gene: TRBJ1-5; D gene: TRBD1; CDR3 DNA: TGTGCCAGTAGTGGGTTAAGGTTCGTTGGGACAGACAATCAGCCCCAGCATTTT; CDR3 protein: CASSGLRFVGTDNQPQHF
clone size: .; V gene: TRBV6-5; J gene: TRBJ2-7; D gene: .; CDR3 DNA: TGTGCCAGCATGGGAGCCTACGAGCAGTACTTC; CDR3 protein: CASMGAYEQYF
clone size: .; V gene: TRBV9; J gene: TRBJ2-1; D gene: TRBD1; CDR3 DNA: TGTGCCAGCAGCGTACGACAGGGGGTATACAATGAGCAGTTCTTC; CDR3 protein: CASSVRQGVYNEQFF
clone size: .; V gene: TRBV27; J gene: TRBJ2-7; D gene: .; CDR3 DNA: TGTGCCAGCAGTTTTGGACAGAACTACGAGCAGTACTTC; CDR3 protein: CASSFGQNYEQYF
clone size: .; V gene: TRBV6-6; J gene: TRBJ1-2; D gene: .; CDR3 DNA: TGTGCCAGCAGCCTTAGACAGGCGAACTATGGCTACACCTTC; CDR3 protein: CASSLRQANYGYTF
clone size: .; V gene: TRBV11-2; J gene: TRBJ1-1; D gene: .; CDR3 DNA: TGTGCCAGCAGCTTAGTGGGGGGGTCGAACACTGAAGCTTTCTTT; CDR3 protein: CASSLVGGSNTEAFF
clone size: .; V gene: TRBV3-1/TRBV3-2; J gene: TRBJ1-6; D gene: .; CDR3 DNA: TGTGCCAGCACCCTAGAGAGAGGGAATTCACCCCTCCACTTT; CDR3 protein: CASTLERGNSPLHF
clone size: .; V gene: TRBV28; J gene: TRBJ1-1; D gene: TRBD1; CDR3 DNA: TGTGCCAGCAGTTCGACAGGGTGGGAGAACACTGAAGCTTTCTTT; CDR3 protein: CASSSTGWENTEAFF
clone size: .; V gene: TRBV12-3/TRBV12-4; J gene: TRBJ1-5; D gene: .; CDR3 DNA: TGTGCCAGCAGTCCGGGGAACAATCAGCCCCAGCATTTT; CDR3 protein: CASSPGNNQPQHF
clone size: .; V gene: TRBV6-5; J gene: TRBJ1-1; D gene: TRBD1; CDR3 DNA: TGTGCCAGCAGGGGACAGGGCCGGAACACTGAAGCTTTCTTT; CDR3 protein: CASRGQGRNTEAFF
clone size: .; V gene: TRBV29-1; J gene: TRBJ1-2; D gene: .; CDR3 DNA: TGCAGCGTTGACGAGGGAAGCGGCTACACCTTC; CDR3 protein: CSVDEGSGYTF
clone size: .; V gene: TRBV24-1; J gene: TRBJ1-4; D gene: .; CDR3 DNA: TGTGCCACCAGTGACTCTTCGCAGGTGGATGAAAAACTGTTTTTT; CDR3 protein: CATSDSSQVDEKLFF
clone size: .; V gene: TRBV10-3; J gene: TRBJ2-3; D gene: TRBD2; CDR3 DNA: TGTGCCATCAGTAGACCTCCGGGACTAGCGGGGGGGGATGCAGATACGCAGTATTTT; CDR3 protein: CAISRPPGLAGGDADTQYF
clone size: .; V gene: TRBV12-3/TRBV12-4; J gene: TRBJ1-2; D gene: .; CDR3 DNA: TGTGCCAGCAGTTTAGGGCAGGGAAGCTACACCTTC; CDR3 protein: CASSLGQGSYTF
clone size: .; V gene: TRBV12-3/TRBV12-4; J gene: TRBJ1-2; D gene: .; CDR3 DNA: TGTGCCAGCAGTAGACAGGTCTATGGCTACACCTTC; CDR3 protein: CASSRQVYGYTF
clone size: .; V gene: TRBV6-5; J gene: TRBJ1-3; D gene: .; CDR3 DNA: TGTGCCAGCCGTCAGGGAAACACCATATATTTT; CDR3 protein: CASRQGNTIYF
clone size: .; V gene: TRBV18; J gene: TRBJ2-3; D gene: .; CDR3 DNA: TGTGCCAGCTCACCGATGGAGGGACGCACAGATACGCAGTATTTT; CDR3 protein: CASSPMEGRTDTQYF
clone size: once; V gene: TRBV7-6; J gene: TRBJ2-1; D gene: TRBD2; CDR3 DNA: TGTGCCAGCAGCCCCACCGGGACTAGCGGGTACAATGAGCAGTTCTTC; CDR3 protein: CASSPTGTSGYNEQFF
clone size: .; V gene: TRBV5-4; J gene: TRBJ1-1; D gene: .; CDR3 DNA: TGTGCCAGCAGCCCGAAAAAGAACAGGGCCCAGAACACTGAAGCTTTCTTT; CDR3 protein: CASSPKKNRAQNTEAFF
clone size: few; V gene: TRBV28; J gene: TRBJ2-3; D gene: .; CDR3 DNA: TGTGCCAGCAGCAGGGACGGGAGAGATACGCAGTATTTT; CDR3 protein: CASSRDGRDTQYF
clone size: .; V gene: TRBV18; J gene: TRBJ2-3; D gene: .; CDR3 DNA: TGTGCCAGCTCACCACCCACAAGAGATACGCAGTATTTT; CDR3 protein: CASSPPTRDTQYF
clone size: once; V gene: TRBV19; J gene: TRBJ1-5; D gene: .; CDR3 DNA: TGTGCCAGTAGTATGGGGGGGGATCAGCCCCAGCATTTT; CDR3 protein: CASSMGGDQPQHF
clone size: .; V gene: TRBV5-4; J gene: TRBJ1-4; D gene: TRBD1; CDR3 DNA: TGTGCCAGCAGACTCAACAGGGGTAGTGAAAAACTGTTTTTT; CDR3 protein: CASRLNRGSEKLFF
clone size: .; V gene: TRBV6-5; J gene: TRBJ2-6; D gene: .; CDR3 DNA: TGTGCCAGCAGTTACCGTCCAGGGCCTGGGGCCAACGTCCTGACTTTC; CDR3 protein: CASSYRPGPGANVLTF
clone size: .; V gene: TRBV7-9; J gene: TRBJ1-2; D gene: TRBD1; CDR3 DNA: TGTGCCAGCAGCTCTCAGGGGGACTATGGCTACACCTTC; CDR3 protein: CASSSQGDYGYTF
clone size: .; V gene: TRBV27; J gene: TRBJ2-2; D gene: .; CDR3 DNA: TGTGCCAGCAGTTTATCAACGGGGGGCGCAGCCGGGGAGCTGTTTTTT; CDR3 protein: CASSLSTGGAAGELFF
clone size: .; V gene: TRBV11-2; J gene: TRBJ2-5; D gene: .; CDR3 DNA: TGTGCCAGCAGCTTCCAGGGGCAAGGAGGACAAGAGACCCAGTACTTC; CDR3 protein: CASSFQGQGGQETQYF
clone size: .; V gene: TRBV11-3; J gene: TRBJ2-5; D gene: .; CDR3 DNA: TGTGCCAGCAGCTTGGAGAGTACGGAGACCCAGTACTTC; CDR3 protein: CASSLESTETQYF
clone size: many; V gene: TRBV25-1; J gene: TRBJ2-5; D gene: TRBD2; CDR3 DNA: TGTGCCAGCAGGCGCGAAGGTAGCGGGGGCCTAGGGACCCAGTACTTC; CDR3 protein: CASRREGSGGLGTQYF
clone size: .; V gene: TRBV7-3; J gene: TRBJ2-5; D gene: TRBD1; CDR3 DNA: TGTGCCAGCAGCGCCACCGGGACAGGGCAAGAGACCCAGTACTTC; CDR3 protein: CASSATGTGQETQYF
clone size: .; V gene: TRBV19; J gene: TRBJ2-2; D gene: .; CDR3 DNA: TGTGCCAGTAGTCCAAAGATAGCGAACACCGGGGAGCTGTTTTTT; CDR3 protein: CASSPKIANTGELFF